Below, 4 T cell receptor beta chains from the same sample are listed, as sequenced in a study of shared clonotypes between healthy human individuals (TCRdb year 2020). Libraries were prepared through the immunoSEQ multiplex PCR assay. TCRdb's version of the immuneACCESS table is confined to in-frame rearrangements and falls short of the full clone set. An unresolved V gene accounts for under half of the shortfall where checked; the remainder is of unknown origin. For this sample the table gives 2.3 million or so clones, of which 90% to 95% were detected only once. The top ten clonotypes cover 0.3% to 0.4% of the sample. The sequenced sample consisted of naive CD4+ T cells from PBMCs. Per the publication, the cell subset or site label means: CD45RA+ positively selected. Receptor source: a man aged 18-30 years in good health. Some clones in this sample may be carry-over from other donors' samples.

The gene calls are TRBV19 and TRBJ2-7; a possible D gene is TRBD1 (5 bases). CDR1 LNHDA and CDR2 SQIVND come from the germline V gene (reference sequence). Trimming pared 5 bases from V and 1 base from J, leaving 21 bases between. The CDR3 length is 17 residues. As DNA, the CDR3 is TGTGCCAGTAGTCCCTTTTTTAGGGGATCCGCGTCCTACGAGCAGTACTTC. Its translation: CASSPFFRGSASYEQYF.

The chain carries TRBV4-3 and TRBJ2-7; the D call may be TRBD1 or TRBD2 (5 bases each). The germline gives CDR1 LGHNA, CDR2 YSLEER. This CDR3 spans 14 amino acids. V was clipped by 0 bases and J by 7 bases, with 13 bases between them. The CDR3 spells CASSQDRAPGEQYF. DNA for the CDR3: TGCGCCAGCAGCCAAGACAGGGCCCCGGGAGAGCAGTACTTC.

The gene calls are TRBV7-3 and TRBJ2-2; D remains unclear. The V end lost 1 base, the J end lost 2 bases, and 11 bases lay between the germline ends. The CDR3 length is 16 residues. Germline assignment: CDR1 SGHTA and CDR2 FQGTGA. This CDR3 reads CASSLIDVGNTGELFF. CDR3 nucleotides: TGTGCCAGCAGCTTAATCGATGTCGGTAACACCGGGGAGCTGTTTTTT.

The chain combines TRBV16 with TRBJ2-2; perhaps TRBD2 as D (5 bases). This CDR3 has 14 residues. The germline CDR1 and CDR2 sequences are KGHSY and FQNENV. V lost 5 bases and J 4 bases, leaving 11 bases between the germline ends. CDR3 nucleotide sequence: TGTGCCAGCAGCGAGGAAAGCGGCACCGGGGAGCTGTTTTTT. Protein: CASSEESGTGELFF.